A single sample is the source of the 5 T cell receptor beta chains below, sequenced in a study of CD8+ T cells in alopecia areata (dated 2018 in TCRdb). According to the study, the label for this sample's treatment or condition signals: oral pan-JAK inhibitor, 5-10 mg twice daily. The method behind the library was the immunoSEQ multiplex PCR assay. RNA was extracted from all samples and reverse transcribed into cDNA, which served as template for TCR sequencing. In TCRdb, the immuneACCESS table is reduced to in-frame sequences with V and J assigned. These tables do not hold every clone; where another copy was compared, an unresolved V gene accounts for under half, and the others remain unexplained. This sample comprises 200,000 to 250,000 clones, around 65% of them detected only once. Roughly 1.2% of the sample belongs to the ten largest clones. Sequencing was performed on CD4+ T cells sorted from blood, taken at week 44, from a patient treated with tofacitinib. The receptors were gathered from a human donor with alopecia areata.

The table lists this clone with a few counts. V is TRBV7-2 and J is TRBJ2-3; D remains ambiguous. Germline-derived CDR1 and CDR2 are SGHTA and FQGNSA. Trimming pared 3 bases from V and 3 bases from J, leaving 10 bases between. The CDR3 sequence is 14 residues long. In DNA, the CDR3 is TGTGCCAGCAGCTTCCCCCAAAGTACAGATACGCAGTATTTT. Amino acids: CASSFPQSTDTQYF. Looking up the rest from reference TRBV7-2 and TRBJ2-3 gives the full variable domain: GAGVSQSPSNKVTEKGKDVELRCDPISGHTALYWYRQSLGQGLEFLIYFQGNSAPDKSGLPSDRFSAERTGGSVSTLTIQRTQQEDSAVYLCASSFPQSTDTQYFGPGTRLTVL.

The V gene is TRBV12-5, the J gene TRBJ2-7; possible D gene TRBD2, 5 bases. The CDR3 runs to 15 residues. The V end lost 0 bases, the J end lost 3 bases, and 12 bases lay between the germline ends. Germline V gene sequence: CDR1 LGHNT, CDR2 FRNRAP. The CDR3 DNA follows: TGTGCTAGTGGTTTGGTAACGGGAAGGAACTACGAGCAGTACTTC. Its translation: CASGLVTGRNYEQYF.

V usage is TRBV30 and J usage is TRBJ2-5, with TRBD2 matching 13 bases. CDR1 and CDR2 from the germline V gene are GTSNPN and SVGIG (reference sequence). With 6 bases clipped from V and 5 bases from J, the junction kept 3 bases outside the gene matches. The CDR3 consists of 13 residues. The CDR3 DNA follows: TGTGCCTGCCAGGGACTAGCGGGGGAGACCCAGTACTTC. This gives the protein CACQGLAGETQYF. The variable domain in full, completed from reference TRBV30 and TRBJ2-5, reads SQTIHQWPATLVQPVGSPLSLECTVEGTSNPNLYWYRQAAGRGLQLLFYSVGIGQISSEVPQNLSASRPQDRQFILSSKKLLLSDSGFYLCACQGLAGETQYFGPGTRLLVL.

V usage is TRBV9 and J usage is TRBJ2-5; no definite D call. The CDR3 is 14 residues long. Trimming cost V 4 bases and J 2 bases, with 12 bases left between them. CDR1 SGDLS and CDR2 YYNGEE come from the germline V gene. For the CDR3, the DNA is TGTGCCAGCAGCCCGACCTACTCACAAGAGACCCAGTACTTC. Translation gives CASSPTYSQETQYF. The variable domain in full, with the rest retrieved from reference TRBV9 and TRBJ2-5, is DSGVTQTPKHLITATGQRVTLRCSPRSGDLSVYWYQQSLDQGLQFLIQYYNGEERAKGNILERFSAQQFPDLHSELNLSSLELGDSALYFCASSPTYSQETQYFGPGTRLLVL.

CDR3 in amino acids: CASRTGQRSYTF. The CDR3 nucleotides read TGTGCCAGCAGAACCGGACAGCGGAGCTACACCTTC. The chain has TRBV27 and TRBJ1-2; D might be TRBD1 (6 bases). Trimming stripped 6 bases from V and 9 bases from J, with 14 bases between. CDR1 is MNHEY, CDR2 SMNVEV, per germline (reference sequence). The CDR3 is 12 amino acids.